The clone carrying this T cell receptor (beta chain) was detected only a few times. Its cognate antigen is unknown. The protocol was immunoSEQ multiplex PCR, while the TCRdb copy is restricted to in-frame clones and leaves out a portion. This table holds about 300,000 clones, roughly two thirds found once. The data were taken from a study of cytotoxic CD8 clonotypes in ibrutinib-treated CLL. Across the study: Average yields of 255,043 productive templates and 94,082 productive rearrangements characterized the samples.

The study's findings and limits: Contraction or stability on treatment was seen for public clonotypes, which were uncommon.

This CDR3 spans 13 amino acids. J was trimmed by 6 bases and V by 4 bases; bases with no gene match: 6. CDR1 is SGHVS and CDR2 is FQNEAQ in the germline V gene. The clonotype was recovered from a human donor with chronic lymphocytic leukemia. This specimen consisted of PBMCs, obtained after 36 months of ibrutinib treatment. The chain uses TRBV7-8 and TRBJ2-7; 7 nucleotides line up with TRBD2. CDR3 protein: CASSWERGSEQYF. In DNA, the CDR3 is TGTGCCAGCAGCTGGGAGCGGGGAAGCGAGCAGTACTTC.